Each of the 4 T cell receptor beta chains below was sequenced from the same sample in a study of spatial heterogeneity in lung cancer. Whole-study findings and limits: Expanded alpha and beta TCR counts within tumors tracked tumor mutation counts.

Noted time point: sample taken at primary tumor resection. No antigen has been identified for these receptors. One entry per CDR3 protein, called by TCRdb with MiXCR from the 5' RACE reads. The sample carries around 18,000 distinct CDR3 sequences, 5.7% recorded once. The sample in question was lung tumor tissue, obtained at surgery. The source is a female donor with early-stage non-small cell lung cancer.

This clonotype was seen ten or more times. This chain uses TRBV19 with TRBJ2-2; the D gene is possibly TRBD2 (5 bases). V lost 5 bases to trimming and J lost 11 bases, with 12 bases between them. CDR3 length: 12 amino acids. The germline V gene has CDR1 LNHDA and CDR2 SQIVND (reference sequence). CDR3 loop: CASSFLAGELFF. CDR3 nucleotides: TGTGCCAGTAGTTTTCTAGCTGGAGAGCTGTTTTTT.

This clonotype was recorded at least ten times. This chain links TRBV10-3 with TRBJ2-2, with 7 bases lining up with TRBD1. V was clipped by 4 bases and J by 4 bases; unmatched bases: 6. Looked up from germline, CDR1 is ENHRY and CDR2 is SYGVKD. This CDR3 spans 15 amino acids. CDR3 region: CAISGQGVVTGELFF. Written as DNA, the CDR3 is TGTGCCATCAGTGGACAGGGAGTAGTCACCGGGGAGCTGTTTTTT.

This clonotype appeared a few times. The chain links TRBV6-2 or TRBV6-3 to TRBJ1-1; tentatively, D is TRBD1 (6 bases). Deletions cut 5 bases from V and 5 bases from J, with 18 bases between. The germline V gene has CDR1 MNHEY and CDR2 SVGEGT. The CDR3 spans 15 residues. The chain's CDR3 is CASSLRGGRWTEAFF. The CDR3, as DNA: TGTGCCAGCAGTCTACGGGGGGGGCGCTGGACTGAAGCTTTCTTT.

This clonotype was found many times. The J gene is TRBJ2-5, the V gene TRBV19, with 9 bases lining up with TRBD1. The CDR3 length is 14 residues. J was trimmed by 5 bases and V by 4 bases; bases with no gene match: 5. CDR1 LNHDA and CDR2 SQIVND come from the germline V gene (reference sequence). The CDR3 region is CASSTQGAYETQYF. The CDR3 DNA reads as TGTGCCAGTAGTACACAGGGGGCATATGAGACCCAGTACTTC.